This T cell receptor beta chain was sequenced in a study of blood T cells in healthy people across ages. Study-wide results and limits: Among T cells, TCR beta diversity per million cells dropped roughly linearly as age rose.

This clonotype appeared a few times. Antigen: not known. Using a J-beta primer mix together with a sample-barcoded 5' primer, a second PCR was run for about 7 to 12 cycles. TCRdb reanalysed the 5' RACE reads using MiXCR and keeps one entry per CDR3 protein. The sample includes 900,000 to 950,000 distinct CDR3 sequences, approximately 32% of them seen just once. Per sample, no less than 5.5 micrograms of total RNA were extracted. This CDR3 spans 15 amino acids. The V gene end was trimmed by 7 bases and the J gene end by 6 bases; junction bases not matched to a gene: 5. Germline V gene data show CDR1 as MNHEY and CDR2 as SMNVEV (reference sequence). These same records also appear under a second study, on T cells of mothers and their children. That source notes: Extraction yielded RNA that went, in full, into cDNA synthesis at about 1.6 ug per 15 ul. Relative to unrelated pairs, biologically related mother-child dyads exhibited marginally greater, non-significant overlap.

The receptor's source is a woman in her 40s in good health. Sequencing was carried out using blood. The V and J genes are TRBV27 and TRBJ2-1, with TRBD2 matching over 14 bases. Here the CDR3 reads CASIPGTSGGNEQFF. In nucleotides, the CDR3 is TGTGCCAGCATCCCCGGGACTAGCGGGGGCAATGAGCAGTTCTTC.